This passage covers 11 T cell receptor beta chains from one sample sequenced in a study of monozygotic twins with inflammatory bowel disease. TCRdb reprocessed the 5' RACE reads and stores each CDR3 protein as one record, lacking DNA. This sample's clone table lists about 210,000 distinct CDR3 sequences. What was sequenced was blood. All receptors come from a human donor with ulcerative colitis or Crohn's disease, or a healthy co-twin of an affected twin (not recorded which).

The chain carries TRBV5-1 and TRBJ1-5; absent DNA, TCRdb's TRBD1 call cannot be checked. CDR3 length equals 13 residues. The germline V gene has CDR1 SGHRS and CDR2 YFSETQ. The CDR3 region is CASSLEGDRPQHF.

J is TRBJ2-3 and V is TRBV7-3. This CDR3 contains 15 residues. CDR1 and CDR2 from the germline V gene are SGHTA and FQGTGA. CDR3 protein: CASSLEAGSTDTQYF.

The chain's CDR3 is CASSPGGRLGTEAFF. The V gene is TRBV9, the J gene TRBJ1-1. CDR3 length equals 15 residues. Germline CDR1 reads SGDLS; CDR2 reads YYNGEE.

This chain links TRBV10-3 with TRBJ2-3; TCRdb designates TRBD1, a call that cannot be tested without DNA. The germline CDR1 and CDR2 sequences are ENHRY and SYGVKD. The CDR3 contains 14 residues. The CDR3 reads CAISGGGRTDTQYF.

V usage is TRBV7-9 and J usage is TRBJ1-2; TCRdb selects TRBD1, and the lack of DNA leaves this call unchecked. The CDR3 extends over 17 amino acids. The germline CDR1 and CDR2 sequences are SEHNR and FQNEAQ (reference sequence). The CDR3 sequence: CASSSRRDRGADYGYTF.

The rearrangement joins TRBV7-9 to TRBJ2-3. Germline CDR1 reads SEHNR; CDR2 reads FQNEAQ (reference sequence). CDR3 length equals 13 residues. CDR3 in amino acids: CASSPGKTDTQYF.

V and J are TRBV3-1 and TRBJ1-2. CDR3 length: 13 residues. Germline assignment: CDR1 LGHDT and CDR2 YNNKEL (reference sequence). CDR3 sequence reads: CASSQDSSYGYTF. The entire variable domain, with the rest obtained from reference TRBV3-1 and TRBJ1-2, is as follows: DTAVSQTPKYLVTQMGNDKSIKCEQNLGHDTMYWYKQDSKKFLKIMFSYNNKELIINETVPNRFSPKSPDKAHLNLHINSLELGDSAVYFCASSQDSSYGYTFGSGTRLTVV.

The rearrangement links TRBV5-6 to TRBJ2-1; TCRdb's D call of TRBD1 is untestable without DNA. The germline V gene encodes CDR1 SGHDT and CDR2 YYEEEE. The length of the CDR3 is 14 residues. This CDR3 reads CASSLAGALTEQFF.

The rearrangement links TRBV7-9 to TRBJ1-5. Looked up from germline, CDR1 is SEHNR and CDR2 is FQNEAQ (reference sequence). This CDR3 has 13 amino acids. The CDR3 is CASSAVNDQPQHF.

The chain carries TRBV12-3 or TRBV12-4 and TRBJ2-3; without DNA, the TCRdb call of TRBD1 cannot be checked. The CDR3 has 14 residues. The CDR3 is CASTPNWGADTQYF.

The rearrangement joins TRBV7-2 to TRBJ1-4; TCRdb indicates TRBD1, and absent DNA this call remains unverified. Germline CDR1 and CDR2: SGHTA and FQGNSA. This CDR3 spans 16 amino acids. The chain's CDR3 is CASSLGGGQSHEKLFF. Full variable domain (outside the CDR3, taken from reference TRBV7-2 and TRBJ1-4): GAGVSQSPSNKVTEKGKDVELRCDPISGHTALYWYRQSLGQGLEFLIYFQGNSAPDKSGLPSDRFSAERTGGSVSTLTIQRTQQEDSAVYLCASSLGGGQSHEKLFFGSGTQLSVL.